The 4 T cell receptor beta chains below were found in one sample sequenced in a study of OX40 agonist ivuxolimab in advanced cancers. Data came from immunoSEQ multiplex PCR; TCRdb stores just in-frame clones and leaves some out. The table has tens of thousands of clones, approximately 86% seen once; the top ten hold under 2%. Source: CD4+ or CD8+ T cells sorted from blood, taken in a trial of the OX40 agonist ivuxolimab. The receptors stem from an adult with an advanced solid tumor such as melanoma, head and neck, liver or kidney cancer.

The chain joins TRBV7-9 to TRBJ2-1; 13 bases match TRBD2. Looked up from germline, CDR1 is SEHNR and CDR2 is FQNEAQ (reference sequence). CDR3 length: 16 amino acids. V dropped 6 bases and J dropped 7; count of bases not matched to a gene: 9. This CDR3 reads CASSSLVGLAGNEQFF. The DNA for the CDR3 is TGTGCCAGCAGTTCATTAGTGGGACTAGCGGGGAATGAGCAGTTCTTC.

This chain joins TRBV9 and TRBJ2-7, with 10 positions matching TRBD2. V lost 5 bases and J lost 6; bases outside the gene matches: 8. CDR1 is SGDLS and CDR2 is YYNGEE in the germline V gene. This CDR3 has 14 residues. In DNA, the CDR3 is TGTGCCAGCAGTCGGGCTAGCGGGGGCCTCGAGCAGTACTTC. Translation: CASSRASGGLEQYF.

The chain has TRBV16 and TRBJ1-1; D possibly corresponds to TRBD1 (5 bases). Germline CDR1 KGHSY, CDR2 FQNENV. The V gene lost 5 bases and the J gene lost 1 base, with 14 bases spanning the gap. The CDR3 sequence is 15 residues long. This chain's CDR3 is CASSGQVGANTEAFF. CDR3 DNA: TGTGCCAGCAGCGGACAAGTTGGGGCGAACACTGAAGCTTTCTTT.

This chain joins TRBV6-5 and TRBJ1-1; D may be TRBD1 (5 bases). With 0 bases removed from V and 4 bases from J, the gap between germline ends came to 12 bases. Germline CDR1 reads MNHEY; CDR2 reads SVGAGI. The CDR3 is 15 residues long. Here the CDR3 reads CASSYSVGGITEAFF. The CDR3 region has the DNA TGTGCCAGCAGTTACTCTGTCGGGGGAATCACTGAAGCTTTCTTT.